The 22 T cell receptor beta chains below come from one sample, sequenced in a study of T cells in Graves' hyperthyroidism and ophthalmopathy. Amplification targeted TCR beta CDR3 regions from RNA transcripts. First-round RT-PCR with HTBI primers amplified the TCR CDR3 region. MiXCR was run by TCRdb on the multiplex PCR reads, yielding one entry per CDR3 protein. Of approximately 620,000 distinct CDR3 sequences in the sample, 11% to 15% are singletons; the top ten hold roughly 6.2%. The specimen sequenced was blood. These receptors were obtained from a woman in her twenties or thirties with Graves' hyperthyroidism that later progressed to Graves' ophthalmopathy.

This chain links TRBV7-3 with TRBJ2-1; a weak D match, TRBD2 (5 bases). CDR3 size: 16 residues. V was shortened by 2 bases and J by 6 bases, with 17 bases between the two germline ends. Germline CDR1 and CDR2: SGHTA and FQGTGA. For the CDR3, the DNA is TGTGCCAGCAGCTTAGCAGGACTTAGCTACACCAATGAGCAGTTCTTC. Its translation is CASSLAGLSYTNEQFF.

This clonotype was detected a few times. J is TRBJ2-4 and V is TRBV9, with a possible D match to TRBD2 (8 bases). This CDR3 region has 16 residues. Germline CDR1 SGDLS, CDR2 YYNGEE. Trimming took off 4 bases at V and 5 bases at J, with 19 bases between the two ends. CDR3 amino acids: CASSPPGGGPQNIQYF. In DNA, the CDR3 is TGTGCCAGCAGCCCCCCGGGAGGGGGCCCCCAAAACATTCAGTACTTC.

This clonotype has a handful of counts. The CDR3: CASSWTSGRDNEQYF. For the CDR3, the DNA is TGTGCCAGCAGCTGGACTAGCGGGAGAGACAACGAGCAGTACTTC. The chain combines TRBV7-2 with TRBJ2-7; the match to TRBD2 covers 13 bases. With 4 bases clipped from V and 5 bases from J, the junction kept 5 bases outside the gene matches. Germline V lookup: CDR1 SGHTA, CDR2 FQGNSA. This CDR3 region has 15 residues. The complete variable domain, with remaining parts taken from reference TRBV7-2 and TRBJ2-7, reads GAGVSQSPSNKVTEKGKDVELRCDPISGHTALYWYRQSLGQGLEFLIYFQGNSAPDKSGLPSDRFSAERTGGSVSTLTIQRTQQEDSAVYLCASSWTSGRDNEQYFGPGTRLTVT.

This clonotype was seen a handful of times. V and J are TRBV7-6 and TRBJ2-7, with TRBD1 as a possible D gene (6 bases). Trimming cost V 5 bases and J 2 bases, with 13 bases left between them. The V gene's germline CDR1 is SGHVS and CDR2 FNYEAQ. The CDR3 is made up of 14 amino acids. The CDR3 spells CASSARTAAYEQYF. The CDR3 DNA sequence: TGTGCCAGCAGCGCCCGGACAGCTGCCTACGAGCAGTACTTC. The variable domain in full, with the rest retrieved from reference TRBV7-6 and TRBJ2-7, is GAGVSQSPRYKVTKRGQDVALRCDPISGHVSLYWYRQALGQGPEFLTYFNYEAQQDKSGLPNDRFSAERPEGSISTLTIQRTEQRDSAMYRCASSARTAAYEQYFGPGTRLTVT.

This clonotype was seen repeatedly, ten times or more. The J gene is TRBJ1-4, the V gene TRBV10-3; 7 bases agree with TRBD1. CDR3 length: 13 amino acids. The V and J ends lost 10 bases and 8 bases, in that order; junction bases with no gene match: 10. CDR1 and CDR2 from the germline V gene are ENHRY and SYGVKD. The CDR3 nucleotides are TGTGCCACGACCCAGGGGGAGGAAGAAAAACTGTTTTTT. This codes for CATTQGEEEKLFF.

This chain connects TRBV20-1 to TRBJ1-3; possibly TRBD1 for D (5 bases). The V and J ends lost 0 bases and 0 bases respectively, with 12 bases between them. The CDR3 is 16 amino acids. From germline, CDR1 is DFQATT and CDR2 SNEGSKA (reference sequence). CDR3 DNA sequence: TGCAGTGCTAGAGATCCAAAGGGGATCTCTGGAAACACCATATATTTT. Its protein is CSARDPKGISGNTIYF.

This clonotype was found many times. The chain uses TRBV5-1 and TRBJ2-7; 7 nucleotides agree with TRBD1. With V trimmed by 6 bases and J by 2 bases, 8 bases remained unmatched. The CDR3 is 14 residues long. Germline CDR1 is SGHRS and CDR2 is YFSETQ. The CDR3 region has the DNA TGCGCCAGCAATATTGACAGGGATCCCTACGAGCAGTACTTC. The encoded protein is CASNIDRDPYEQYF.

This clonotype was recorded many times. The rearrangement links TRBV20-1 to TRBJ1-2, with D possibly matching TRBD1 (5 bases). The V gene lost 3 bases and the J gene lost 0 bases, with 8 bases spanning the gap. Germline assignment: CDR1 DFQATT and CDR2 SNEGSKA (reference sequence). The CDR3 runs 13 residues. The CDR3: CSASPTANYGYTF. In nucleotides, the CDR3 is TGCAGTGCTAGTCCGACAGCTAACTATGGCTACACCTTC.

This clonotype has a handful of counts. The V gene is TRBV7-9, the J gene TRBJ2-7; D ambiguous. The CDR3 extends over 13 amino acids. The germline V gene has CDR1 SEHNR and CDR2 FQNEAQ (reference sequence). V dropped 6 bases and J dropped 0 bases, with 9 bases sitting between them. CDR3 protein: CASSYSTSYEQYF. The DNA of the CDR3 is TGTGCCAGCAGTTACTCTACCTCCTACGAGCAGTACTTC.

A few counts support this clonotype. The chain couples TRBV29-1 to TRBJ1-1; TRBD1 matches 8 bases. Germline V CDR1 and CDR2: SQVTM, ANQGSEA. V lost 8 bases to trimming and J lost 1 base; unmatched junction nucleotides: 12. There are 15 residues in the CDR3. The CDR3 coding sequence is TGCAGCCTTTCAGGACAGGGCGGAGGGAACACTGAAGCTTTCTTT. It codes for CSLSGQGGGNTEAFF.

This clonotype appeared many times. The chain couples TRBV11-3 to TRBJ1-1, with a weak D call TRBD1 (5 bases). V lost 3 bases and J lost 3, with 8 bases in between. Germline V gene lookup returns CDR1 SGHNT and CDR2 YENEEA. This CDR3 is 13 amino acids long. Written as DNA, the CDR3 is TGTGCCAGCAGCTTTGGGGGGGACACTGAAGCTTTCTTT. Translation gives CASSFGGDTEAFF.

The sample holds a few counts of this clonotype. V is TRBV14 and J is TRBJ2-1; no reliable D call. CDR1 and CDR2 from the germline V gene are SGHDN and FVKESK. This CDR3 has 14 residues. V was trimmed by 4 bases and J by 10 bases, leaving 17 bases between them. CDR3 loop: CASSPTWILGEQFF. DNA of the CDR3: TGTGCCAGCAGCCCCACCTGGATCCTTGGCGAGCAGTTCTTC.

This clonotype was recorded at least ten times. This chain joins TRBV5-1 and TRBJ2-3; the match to TRBD2 covers 7 bases. Germline-derived CDR1 and CDR2 are SGHRS and YFSETQ. The CDR3 is 14 amino acids. With V trimmed by 7 bases and J by 2 bases, 7 bases remained unmatched. The CDR3 bases are TGCGCCAGCCGAACGAGCGGGAACACAGATACGCAGTATTTT. It yields the protein CASRTSGNTDTQYF.

The table lists this clonotype with many counts. The V and J genes are TRBV24-1 and TRBJ2-1; D is undetermined. Trimming left V 4 bases short and J 4 bases short, with 7 bases between. The CDR3 sequence is 13 residues long. Germline V gene lookup returns CDR1 KGHDR and CDR2 SFDVKD. The CDR3 reads CATSEVYYNEQFF. As DNA, the CDR3 is TGTGCCACCAGTGAAGTCTATTACAATGAGCAGTTCTTC.

As regards this clonotype: This may stem from a read error, because a much larger clone lies one nucleotide away. The V and J genes are TRBV29-1 and TRBJ1-1; D ambiguous. The CDR3 runs to 14 residues. The V gene's germline CDR1 is SQVTM and CDR2 ANQGSEA. The chain's CDR3 is CSVERALSNTGAFF. The CDR3 bases are TGCAGCGTTGAACGGGCACTCTCGAACACTGGAGCTTTCTTT.

The rearrangement links TRBV2 to TRBJ2-5; TRBD1 is a possible D gene (6 bases). The CDR3 extends over 15 amino acids. The germline V gene encodes CDR1 SNHLY and CDR2 FYNNEI. Trimming left V 4 bases short and J 2 bases short, with 14 bases between. CDR3 amino acids: CASSGARGRQETQYF. The CDR3 nucleotides read TGTGCCAGCAGTGGAGCGAGGGGGAGACAAGAGACCCAGTACTTC. Full variable domain (missing parts from reference TRBV2 and TRBJ2-5): EPEVTQTPSHQVTQMGQEVILRCVPISNHLYFYWYRQILGQKVEFLVSFYNNEISEKSEIFDDQFSVERPDGSNFTLKIRSTKLEDSAMYFCASSGARGRQETQYFGPGTRLLVL.

Ten or more counts support this clonotype. The CDR3 coding sequence is TGCAGTGTACAGGGGACTGGGGCCAACGTCCTGACTTTC. It translates to CSVQGTGANVLTF. The J gene is TRBJ2-6, the V gene TRBV20-1; 7 positions match TRBD1. The CDR3 extends over 13 amino acids. The germline V gene encodes CDR1 DFQATT and CDR2 SNEGSKA (reference sequence). Trimming removed 7 bases from V and 2 bases from J; junction bases left unmatched: 2.

This clonotype was counted many times. The chain employs TRBV19 and TRBJ2-7, with unresolved D. The CDR3 covers 14 residues. Germline CDR1 LNHDA, CDR2 SQIVND (reference sequence). V was cut by 2 bases and J by 0 bases, with 8 bases left in between. The CDR3 region has the DNA TGTGCCAGTAGTATACGGGCCGACTCCTACGAGCAGTACTTC. Translation gives CASSIRADSYEQYF.

This clonotype has ten or more counts. Here the CDR3 reads CASAPGNTIYF. The CDR3 DNA is TGTGCCAGCGCCCCCGGAAACACCATATATTTT. The chain has TRBV6-1 and TRBJ1-3; D is undetermined. The CDR3 runs 11 residues. Trimming shortened V by 8 bases and J by 4 bases, and 6 bases separated the two germline ends. CDR1 MNHNS and CDR2 SASEGT come from the germline V gene.

This clonotype was found a few times. The CDR3 DNA sequence: TGCGCCAGCAGCCAAGCTCAGAGCGGGATAAACCAAGAGACCCAGTACTTC. Translated, it gives CASSQAQSGINQETQYF. This chain uses TRBV4-1 with TRBJ2-5, with 7 positions matching TRBD2. This CDR3 region has 17 residues. J was trimmed by 0 bases and V by 1 base; bases with no gene match: 8. Per germline, CDR1 MGHRA and CDR2 YSYEKL.

This clonotype came up many times. J is TRBJ2-7 and V is TRBV20-1, with D possibly being TRBD1 (5 bases). V dropped 6 bases and J dropped 2 bases, with 17 bases sitting between them. CDR3 length equals 14 residues. Germline V gives CDR1 DFQATT, CDR2 SNEGSKA (reference sequence). The CDR3 here is CSAKDKAQAYEQYF. The CDR3 nucleotides are TGCAGTGCCAAGGACAAGGCCCAAGCCTACGAGCAGTACTTC.

The rearrangement links TRBV20-1 to TRBJ1-5, with a possible D match to TRBD1 (6 bases). Per the germline V gene, CDR1 is DFQATT and CDR2 is SNEGSKA (reference sequence). This CDR3 region has 12 residues. The V gene lost 4 bases and the J gene lost 5 bases, with 9 bases spanning the gap. The CDR3 nucleotides are TGCAGTGCTAACACAGGGTATCAGCCCCAGCATTTT. Translation: CSANTGYQPQHF.